What follows are 25 T cell receptor beta chains derived from one specimen sequenced in a study of synovial regulatory T cells in juvenile arthritis. The data were produced by immunoSEQ multiplex PCR, yet TCRdb's version contains in-frame clones alone and is incomplete. The table lists roughly 9,900 clones. Sequencing was performed on Treg cells from blood. Subset here: remaining (HLA-DR-negative) circulating blood Treg cells. The source is a donor younger than 35 with juvenile idiopathic arthritis.

The chain joins TRBV6-6 to TRBJ2-2; the TCRdb call, TRBD2, lacks DNA for checking. The germline V gene has CDR1 MNHNY and CDR2 SVGAGI (reference sequence). This CDR3 is built from 13 residues. DNA for this receptor is not on file. CDR3 region: CASSYLITGELFF.

The J gene is TRBJ2-1, the V gene TRBV5-5; TCRdb names TRBD2, which stays unverified in the absence of DNA. The CDR3 sequence is 14 residues long. DNA is not on record. The germline V gene encodes CDR1 SGHKS and CDR2 YYEKEE (reference sequence). The CDR3 loop is CASSSAGLKNEQFF. The complete variable domain, with remaining parts taken from reference TRBV5-5 and TRBJ2-1, reads DAGVTQSPTHLIKTRGQQVTLRCSPISGHKSVSWYQQVLGQGPQFIFQYYEKEERGRGNFPDRFSARQFPNYSSELNVNALLLGDSALYLCASSSAGLKNEQFFGPGTRLTVL.

This chain joins TRBV28 and TRBJ2-7; the TCRdb D gene call, TRBD2, has no DNA to confirm it. Germline CDR1 reads MDHEN; CDR2 reads SYDVKM. CDR3 length equals 16 residues. The protein alone is recorded here. CDR3 sequence: CASSLGGGRAFGAQYF.

The chain combines TRBV19 with TRBJ2-7; the TCRdb call, TRBD1, lacks DNA for checking. Germline V gene data show CDR1 as LNHDA and CDR2 as SQIVND (reference sequence). This CDR3 region has 19 residues. No DNA is listed. The CDR3 sequence is CASSLRFGTGGLGTYEQYF.

This chain links TRBV5-1 with TRBJ2-6. The CDR3 runs to 15 residues. Nucleotide data are not available. Per the germline V gene, CDR1 is SGHRS and CDR2 is YFSETQ. CDR3 residues: CASSSLTPGANVLTF.

This chain connects TRBV5-6 to TRBJ1-6; the TCRdb D gene call, TRBD1, has no DNA to confirm it. The germline V gene encodes CDR1 SGHDT and CDR2 YYEEEE. The CDR3 has 15 amino acids. No DNA sequence was recorded. This CDR3 reads CASSPDSTGISPLHF.

The chain employs TRBV11-3 and TRBJ1-1. Germline lookup yields CDR1 SGHNT and CDR2 YENEEA. The CDR3 has 13 amino acids. The record lacks a DNA sequence. The CDR3 loop reads CASSLGVNTEAFF.

The chain uses TRBV4-3 and TRBJ2-5. Germline CDR1 is LGHNA and CDR2 is YSLEER. This CDR3 has 13 amino acids. Only the protein is on record. Here the CDR3 reads CASSQDPRETQYF.

This clone ranks as medium-sized in terms of frequency. The J gene is TRBJ2-7, the V gene TRBV5-1; the TCRdb D gene call, TRBD1, has no DNA to confirm it. The CDR3 is 14 amino acids. No DNA was logged. Germline V gene data show CDR1 as SGHRS and CDR2 as YFSETQ. The chain's CDR3 is CASSWTGRTYEQYF.

The CDR3 spells CASRVGGNSNYGYTF. The gene calls are TRBV19 and TRBJ1-2; TCRdb names TRBD1, which stays unverified in the absence of DNA. Germline V gene sequence: CDR1 LNHDA, CDR2 SQIVND (reference sequence). The CDR3 loop spans 15 amino acids. DNA is not on record.

The gene calls are TRBV6-1 and TRBJ2-7; TCRdb picks TRBD2, but there is no DNA to check that call. This CDR3 has 15 amino acids. There is no recorded DNA. The germline gives CDR1 MNHNS, CDR2 SASEGT. The CDR3 here is CASSEGTSPTDEQYF.

The chain joins TRBV5-4 to TRBJ1-2; the D call from TCRdb, TRBD1, cannot be confirmed without DNA. CDR1 is SGHNT, CDR2 YYREEE, per germline (reference sequence). The CDR3 has 17 residues. The DNA is not on file. CDR3 protein: CASSFQGAVPPNYGYTF.

The V and J genes are TRBV21-1 and TRBJ1-2; with no DNA, the TCRdb D assignment of TRBD1 cannot be verified. TRBV21-1 is a listed pseudogene. This CDR3 spans 16 amino acids. No DNA sequence was recorded. CDR3 amino acids: CASSNQGGCENYGYTF.

This chain links TRBV6-1 with TRBJ2-2; the D gene TCRdb calls, TRBD2, cannot be checked with no DNA. Germline lookup yields CDR1 MNHNS and CDR2 SASEGT. The CDR3 is made up of 15 amino acids. A DNA sequence was not provided. The CDR3 sequence is CASSVLSGSTGELFF.

The rearrangement joins TRBV2 to TRBJ2-1; TCRdb indicates TRBD1, and absent DNA this call remains unverified. Germline V gene data show CDR1 as SNHLY and CDR2 as FYNNEI. The CDR3 loop spans 17 amino acids. Nucleotide data are not available. CDR3 amino acids: CASSARYLQQGYNEQFF.

This sequence joins TRBV7-2 and TRBJ1-1. Germline CDR1 is SGHTA and CDR2 is FQGNSA. CDR3 size: 14 residues. Only the protein sequence is given. The CDR3 here is CASSLAYGGPEAFF.

This rearrangement joins TRBV27 to TRBJ1-5. Looked up from germline, CDR1 is MNHEY and CDR2 is SMNVEV (reference sequence). This CDR3 is 13 amino acids long. No DNA is listed. The CDR3 loop reads CASSLIGRQPQHF.

Here the CDR3 reads CASSQSIGGHHEQYF. The gene calls are TRBV5-5 and TRBJ2-7. This CDR3 has 15 residues. The nucleotide record is missing. Germline V gives CDR1 SGHKS, CDR2 YYEKEE (reference sequence).

The CDR3 reads CASSQAIEQYF. The genes are TRBV14 and TRBJ2-7. CDR3 length equals 11 residues. The entry carries no DNA sequence. In germline, CDR1 is SGHDN, CDR2 FVKESK.

The chain is built from TRBV29-1 and TRBJ1-2; the D call of TRBD1 rests on TCRdb alone, since no DNA is present to check it. CDR3 length equals 12 residues. The nucleotide record is missing. Germline lookup yields CDR1 SQVTM and CDR2 ANQGSEA. CDR3 loop: CSAENGQGGYTF.

The V and J genes are TRBV28 and TRBJ2-5. This CDR3 region has 14 residues. No DNA appears here. Germline-derived CDR1 and CDR2 are MDHEN and SYDVKM. The CDR3 reads CASSFRTGQETQYF.

The chain recombines TRBV30 with TRBJ1-3; with no DNA, the TCRdb D assignment of TRBD1 cannot be verified. There are 16 residues in the CDR3. No DNA sequence is on record. In germline, CDR1 is GTSNPN, CDR2 SVGIG (reference sequence). CDR3: CAWSAFRQLSGNTIYF.

The chain has TRBV21-1 and TRBJ2-5; TCRdb's D call of TRBD1 is untestable without DNA. TRBV21-1 is a recognized pseudogene. CDR3 length: 16 amino acids. The nucleotide record is missing. This CDR3 is CASSKARTGYQETQYF.

This chain links TRBV4-2 with TRBJ2-1; TCRdb outputs TRBD2, but without DNA this stays unchecked. This CDR3 is built from 16 residues. The DNA is unrecorded. Per the germline V gene, CDR1 is LGHNA and CDR2 is YNFKEQ. The chain's CDR3 is CASSQDRRGGHYEQFF.

This chain connects TRBV10-2 to TRBJ1-5; TCRdb calls TRBD1, which cannot be checked without DNA. Germline assignment: CDR1 WSHSY and CDR2 SAAADI. This CDR3 has 15 residues. DNA is not on record. The CDR3 protein is CASSIGQANNQPQHF.